Following are 2 T cell receptor beta chains from one sample sequenced in a study of blood T cell repertoires in COVID-19. TCRdb's copy holds only in-frame clones and misses some; the assay was immunoSEQ multiplex PCR. The table includes approximately 290,000 clones, roughly 86% detected once. The sequencing input was peripheral blood. Receptors originate from a woman aged 25 to 39 with COVID-19, enrolled during active disease.

V and J are TRBV19 and TRBJ2-1; 7 bases agree with TRBD1. The ends lost 3 bases at V and 3 bases at J; junction bases unmatched: 2. The CDR3 loop spans 14 amino acids. Germline loops: CDR1 LNHDA, CDR2 SQIVND (reference sequence). The CDR3 bases are TGTGCCAGTAGTATCTGGGACAGCTACAATGAGCAGTTCTTC. It specifies CASSIWDSYNEQFF.

The rearrangement joins TRBV6-5 to TRBJ2-7, with 7 bases that match TRBD1. The V gene end was trimmed by 8 bases and the J gene end by 0 bases; junction bases not matched to a gene: 10. There are 15 residues in the CDR3. Germline values: CDR1 MNHEY, CDR2 SVGAGI. The CDR3 reads CASFTSGTDSYEQYF. CDR3 bases: TGTGCCAGCTTTACCTCGGGGACAGACTCCTACGAGCAGTACTTC.